The 17 T cell receptor beta chains below were found in one sample sequenced in a study of T-cell memory formation after mild COVID-19 (dated by TCRdb to the early 2020s). Library construction relied on 5' RACE. Data came from an Illumina NovaSeq 6000. TCRdb reran the public reads through fastp at Q25 and MiXCR, keeping productive beta chains. Under each unique CDR3 protein, matching rows form one entry showing the most common genes and DNA. Recorded for this sample are hundreds of thousands of distinct CDR3 sequences; about 20% of them occurred a single time. The ten biggest clones cover around 12% of the sample. Sequenced: PBMCs or a T cell subset sorted from them (not recorded which). The receptor source for this set is an adult woman who had mild COVID-19 (a few samples of this study predate the infection). The sample titles of this study are shuffled in the database, so cell type and time point are left out; the donor was told from shared clones.

The chain combines TRBV20-1 with TRBJ2-1; possibly TRBD1 or TRBD2 for D (5 bases each). This CDR3 contains 12 residues. Trimming cost V 5 bases and J 9 bases, with 14 bases left between them. Germline V gene lookup returns CDR1 DFQATT and CDR2 SNEGSKA (reference sequence). CDR3 DNA: TGCAGTGCTCCGAGGGGTTCAGGTGAGCAGTTCTTC. Translating gives CSAPRGSGEQFF.

The V gene is TRBV9, the J gene TRBJ2-3; D is uncertain. The V end lost 4 bases, the J end lost 0 bases, and 9 bases lay between the germline ends. The CDR3 spans 14 residues. Germline-derived CDR1 and CDR2 are SGDLS and YYNGEE. The CDR3 protein is CASSSKTSTDTQYF. CDR3 nucleotides: TGTGCCAGCAGCTCAAAGACTAGCACAGATACGCAGTATTTT.

This clonotype was detected only a few times. The chain uses TRBV7-9 and TRBJ2-5; D not certain. Germline assignment: CDR1 SEHNR and CDR2 FQNEAQ (reference sequence). V lost 5 bases to trimming and J lost 5 bases, with 9 bases between them. The CDR3 extends over 12 amino acids. The CDR3 protein is CASSRPVETQYF. The CDR3 nucleotides are TGTGCCAGCAGCCGCCCGGTGGAGACCCAGTACTTC.

The chain couples TRBV5-5 to TRBJ1-2, with unresolved D. Trimming took 0 bases from V and 4 from J, leaving 13 bases between them. The CDR3 is made up of 15 amino acids. From germline, CDR1 is SGHKS and CDR2 YYEKEE (reference sequence). The CDR3: CASSLGVEGFYGYTF. In DNA, the CDR3 is TGTGCCAGCAGCTTGGGAGTAGAGGGCTTCTATGGCTACACCTTC.

This chain joins TRBV7-9 and TRBJ1-5; D unresolved. The CDR3 has 15 residues. Germline CDR1 is SEHNR and CDR2 is FQNEAQ (reference sequence). Trimming stripped 2 bases from V and 1 base from J, with 9 bases between. Here the CDR3 reads CASSLHLGSNQPQHF. Here the CDR3 DNA reads TGTGCCAGCAGCTTACACCTGGGCAGCAATCAGCCCCAGCATTTT.

This clonotype was detected a few times. The chain uses TRBV4-1 and TRBJ2-1; 7 nucleotides match TRBD1. There are 13 residues in the CDR3. CDR1 and CDR2 from the germline V gene are MGHRA and YSYEKL. V shed 5 bases and J 7 bases; nucleotides not matched to a gene: 5. The CDR3 is CASSKTGSNEQFF. The CDR3, as DNA: TGCGCCAGCAGCAAGACAGGGAGTAATGAGCAGTTCTTC.

J is TRBJ2-5 and V is TRBV11-2; D not certain. Looked up from germline, CDR1 is SGHAT and CDR2 is FQNNGV. The V end lost 6 bases, the J end lost 3 bases, and 11 bases lay between the germline ends. The CDR3 is made up of 13 amino acids. The CDR3 sequence is CASRDTSEETQYF. The CDR3 DNA reads TGTGCCAGCAGAGATACATCGGAAGAGACCCAGTACTTC.

The chain carries TRBV29-1 and TRBJ2-3; D gene unclear. There are 15 residues in the CDR3. Trimming removed 6 bases from V and 0 bases from J, with 16 bases in between. Germline V CDR1 and CDR2: SQVTM, ANQGSEA. Here the CDR3 reads CSVAPARKSTDTQYF. The CDR3 DNA sequence: TGCAGCGTCGCGCCGGCAAGGAAGAGCACAGATACGCAGTATTTT.

This clonotype has only a few counts. V and J are TRBV6-6 and TRBJ2-2, with 7 bases that match TRBD1. V shed 5 bases and J 2 bases; nucleotides not matched to a gene: 8. This CDR3 comprises 16 residues. Germline V gene data show CDR1 as MNHNY and CDR2 as SVGAGI (reference sequence). The CDR3 is CASSDRVRENTGELFF. In nucleotides, the CDR3 is TGTGCCAGCAGTGACAGGGTTCGGGAAAACACCGGGGAGCTGTTTTTT.

This chain uses TRBV19 with TRBJ2-7; 12 bases map to TRBD2. Germline V CDR1 and CDR2: LNHDA, SQIVND (reference sequence). The CDR3 sequence is 15 residues long. The trim removed 8 bases at V and 4 bases at J, leaving 9 bases unmatched. Here the CDR3 DNA reads TGTGCCAGTCGATCTCCGACTAGCGGGAGTTACGAGCAGTACTTC. It specifies CASRSPTSGSYEQYF.

A few counts support this clonotype. The chain combines TRBV30 with TRBJ2-2; D is possibly TRBD1 (5 bases). V was cut by 0 bases and J by 6 bases, with 8 bases left in between. The CDR3 contains 13 residues. Per germline, CDR1 GTSNPN and CDR2 SVGIG (reference sequence). Here the CDR3 reads CAWSVGHPGELFF. The CDR3 DNA sequence: TGTGCCTGGAGTGTAGGACACCCCGGGGAGCTGTTTTTT.

The chain has TRBV11-2 and TRBJ2-1, with 11 positions matching TRBD2. Trimming took 4 bases from V and 9 from J; bases not matched to a gene: 14. The germline gives CDR1 SGHAT, CDR2 FQNNGV. This CDR3 has 17 residues. The CDR3 here is CASSSSLAGGPDSEQFF. Here the CDR3 DNA reads TGTGCCAGCAGCTCGTCCCTAGCGGGAGGCCCTGACAGTGAGCAGTTCTTC.

This clonotype has at least ten counts. This sequence joins TRBV5-5 and TRBJ1-2; D may be TRBD1 (6 bases). Germline CDR1 is SGHKS and CDR2 is YYEKEE (reference sequence). Trimming pared 1 base from V and 7 bases from J, leaving 14 bases between. CDR3 size: 14 residues. Here the CDR3 reads CASSLSRGGSGYTF. The CDR3 bases are TGTGCCAGCAGCTTGTCCAGGGGCGGAAGTGGCTACACCTTC.

This clonotype was observed a few times. This chain links TRBV7-9 with TRBJ2-7; 14 bases agree with TRBD2. The CDR3 is 16 amino acids. Trimming took 4 bases from V and 2 from J; bases not matched to a gene: 4. Germline V lookup: CDR1 SEHNR, CDR2 FQNEAQ (reference sequence). The CDR3 DNA follows: TGTGCCAGCAGCTCGACTAGCGGGGGGGGCACCTACGAGCAGTACTTC. It is translated as CASSSTSGGGTYEQYF.

The CDR3 spells CASKRGGYEKLFF. The CDR3 DNA reads TGCGCCAGCAAACGAGGGGGGTATGAAAAACTGTTTTTT. The gene calls are TRBV4-1 and TRBJ1-4; perhaps TRBD1 as D (6 bases). Trimming cost V 7 bases and J 6 bases, with 12 bases left between them. Germline values: CDR1 MGHRA, CDR2 YSYEKL. The length of the CDR3 is 13 residues.

J is TRBJ1-2 and V is TRBV6-1; maybe TRBD1 (5 bases). The CDR3 contains 14 residues. Trimming took 2 bases from V and 7 from J, leaving 14 bases between them. Per germline, CDR1 MNHNS and CDR2 SASEGT. The CDR3 DNA sequence: TGTGCCAGCAGTGAAACGCGGCAGGGATCTGGCTACACCTTC. The encoded protein is CASSETRQGSGYTF.

The chain employs TRBV14 and TRBJ2-2, with D perhaps TRBD1 or TRBD2 (5 bases each). From germline, CDR1 is SGHDN and CDR2 FVKESK. The germline V and J ends were trimmed by 4 bases and 1 base, with 13 bases remaining between them. This CDR3 is built from 16 residues. CDR3 bases: TGTGCCAGCAGCCGCCGAGGGACGGTGAACACCGGGGAGCTGTTTTTT. Its protein is CASSRRGTVNTGELFF.